The following is a T cell receptor beta chain sequence with its context. The clone's antigen remains unknown. There are no base qualities to consult, and no much larger clone falls within one base. These data come from a study of blood T cell repertoires in COVID-19 (dated by TCRdb to the early 2020s). In the study overall: The collaborator samples originated in the United States, Italy and Spain and spanned the acute and convalescent phases of COVID-19. The material from the prospective study consisted of cDNA or gDNA derived from T cells, B-cell-depleted T cells, or PBMCs. Subjects who had been exposed to COVID-19, were actively infected with it, or had recovered from it provided the deeply sampled blood TCRbeta repertoires that made up the dataset. The repertoires were made available in a free public database intended to serve as a resource for research on the immune response to SARS-CoV-2. The samples were drawn from two sources: the first 160 participants of the ongoing ImmuneRACE study, and 1,000 to 1,500 subjects contributed by 6 global collaborators. The sample metadata nearly always contained a de-identified subject ID, COVID-19 status, age in years and sex. HLA class I and class II types, where available, came from metadata supplied by the sample provider rather than from assay-based typing.

Findings and caveats that apply to the study as a whole: The amount of clinical and demographic metadata varied by source and participant and was provided uncurated.

The trim is 3 bases for V and 4 bases for J, with a gap of 12 bases between the germline ends. Looking up the germline V gene yields CDR1 SNHLY and CDR2 FYNNEI. The CDR3 holds 14 amino acids from the cysteine to the phenylalanine. The CDR3 DNA has 42 bases and is translated from base 1. In Seattle, one collaborating source enrolled patients while the infection was active and tracked those patients longitudinally over the course of disease. The collaborating institutions used their own protocols to collect whole blood in K2EDTA tubes. Collaborator samples were shipped for TCRbeta analysis as frozen whole blood, isolated PBMCs, or DNA extracted from either sample type. TCRbeta CDR3 regions were amplified from genomic DNA by means of the immunoSEQ Assay, a bias-controlled multiplex PCR. Per the original workflow: Nucleated cell counts per sample were estimated from amplification of reference gene primers within the assay. To quantify the absolute abundance of each unique TCRbeta CDR3 rearrangement, sequence reads were collapsed and filtered. For each sample, productive Simpson clonality was calculated by taking the square root of Simpson's diversity index across productive rearrangements. This is the immuneACCESS table as TCRdb keeps it, with only in-frame sequences that have V and J called. A part of the clones is gone; compared with another copy, unresolved V genes explain less than half, and the rest is unexplained. That table furnishes V, J and clone size, whereas the DNA furnished D and trimming. The sample table contains about 390,000 clones; only one count was recorded for more than 75% of them. The leading ten clones occupy about 2.5% of the sample.

The sequenced sample consisted of peripheral blood. This clonotype was sampled from a woman aged 55-69 years with COVID-19, enrolled during active disease. Here the chain combines TRBV2 and TRBJ1-1; a weak D assignment points to TRBD1 (5 bases agree). The nucleotide sequence is given as TGTGCCAGCAGTGATCAGGGTTGGATCACTGAAGCTTTCTTT. This yields the protein CASSDQGWITEAFF.